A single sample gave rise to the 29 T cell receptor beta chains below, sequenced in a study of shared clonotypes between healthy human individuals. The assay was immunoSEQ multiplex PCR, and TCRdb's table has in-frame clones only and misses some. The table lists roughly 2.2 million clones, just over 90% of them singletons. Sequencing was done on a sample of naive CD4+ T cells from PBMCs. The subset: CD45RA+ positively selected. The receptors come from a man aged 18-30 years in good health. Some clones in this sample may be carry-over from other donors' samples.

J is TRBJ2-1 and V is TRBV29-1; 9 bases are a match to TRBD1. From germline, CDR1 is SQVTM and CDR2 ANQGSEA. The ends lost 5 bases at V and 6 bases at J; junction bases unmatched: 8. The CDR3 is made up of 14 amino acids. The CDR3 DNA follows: TGCAGCGTTACATTCGGGACAGGGATCAATGAGCAGTTCTTC. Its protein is CSVTFGTGINEQFF.

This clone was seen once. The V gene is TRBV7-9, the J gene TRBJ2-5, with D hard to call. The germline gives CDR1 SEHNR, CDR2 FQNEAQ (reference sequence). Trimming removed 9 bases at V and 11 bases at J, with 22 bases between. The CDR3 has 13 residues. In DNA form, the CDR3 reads TGTGCCAGTAATGCGTTTCAGGACCTAGAGCAGTACTTC. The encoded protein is CASNAFQDLEQYF.

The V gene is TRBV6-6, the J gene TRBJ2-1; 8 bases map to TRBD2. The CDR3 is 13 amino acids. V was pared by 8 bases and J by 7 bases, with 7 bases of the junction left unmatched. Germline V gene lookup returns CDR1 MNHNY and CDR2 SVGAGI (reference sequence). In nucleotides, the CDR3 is TGTGCCAGCGCTCAGCGGGGGACTAATGAGCAGTTCTTC. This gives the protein CASAQRGTNEQFF.

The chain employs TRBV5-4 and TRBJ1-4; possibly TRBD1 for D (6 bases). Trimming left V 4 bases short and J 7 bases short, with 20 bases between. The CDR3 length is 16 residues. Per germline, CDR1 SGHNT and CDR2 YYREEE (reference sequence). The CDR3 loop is CASSLTIQGVGEKLFF. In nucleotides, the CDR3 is TGTGCCAGCAGCCTAACGATACAGGGTGTCGGTGAAAAACTGTTTTTT.

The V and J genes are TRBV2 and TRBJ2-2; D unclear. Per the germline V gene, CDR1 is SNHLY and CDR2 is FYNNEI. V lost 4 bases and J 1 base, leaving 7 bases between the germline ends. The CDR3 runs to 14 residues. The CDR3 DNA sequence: TGTGCCAGCAGTGCCACAGTGAACACCGGGGAGCTGTTTTTT. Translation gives CASSATVNTGELFF.

This CDR3 is CASSLFRTSPGEQFF. CDR3 nucleotide sequence: TGTGCCAGCAGTTTATTTAGAACTAGCCCTGGTGAGCAGTTCTTC. The J gene is TRBJ2-1, the V gene TRBV28; TRBD2 is a possible D gene (6 bases). Deletions cut 1 base from V and 9 bases from J, with 16 bases between. CDR3 length equals 15 residues. Germline lookup yields CDR1 MDHEN and CDR2 SYDVKM. Based on the CDR3 plus reference TRBV28 and TRBJ2-1, the full variable domain is DVKVTQSSRYLVKRTGEKVFLECVQDMDHENMFWYRQDPGLGLRLIYFSYDVKMKEKGDIPEGYSVSREKKERFSLILESASTNQTSMYLCASSLFRTSPGEQFFGPGTRLTVL.

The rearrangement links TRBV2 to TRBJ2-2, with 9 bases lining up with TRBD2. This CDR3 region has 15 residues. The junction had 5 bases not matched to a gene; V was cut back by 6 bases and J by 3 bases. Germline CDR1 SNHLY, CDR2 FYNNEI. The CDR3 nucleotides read TGTGCCAGCAGCCCGGGACTAGCCTACACCGGGGAGCTGTTTTTT. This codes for CASSPGLAYTGELFF.

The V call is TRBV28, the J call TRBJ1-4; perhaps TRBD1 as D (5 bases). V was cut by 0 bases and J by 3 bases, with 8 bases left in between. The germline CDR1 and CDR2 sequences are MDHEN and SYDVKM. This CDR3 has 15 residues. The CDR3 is CASSLWGGPNEKLFF. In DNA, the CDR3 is TGTGCCAGCAGTTTATGGGGGGGTCCTAATGAAAAACTGTTTTTT.

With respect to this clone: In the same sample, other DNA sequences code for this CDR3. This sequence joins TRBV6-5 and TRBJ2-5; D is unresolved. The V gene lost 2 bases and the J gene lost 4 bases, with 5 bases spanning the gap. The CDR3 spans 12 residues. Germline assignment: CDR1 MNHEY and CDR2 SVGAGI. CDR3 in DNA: TGTGCCAGCAGTTACGGCGGAGAGACCCAGTACTTC. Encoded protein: CASSYGGETQYF.

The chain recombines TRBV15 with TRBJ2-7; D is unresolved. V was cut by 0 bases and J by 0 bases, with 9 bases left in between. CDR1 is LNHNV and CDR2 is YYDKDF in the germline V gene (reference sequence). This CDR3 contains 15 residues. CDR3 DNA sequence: TGTGCCACCAGCAGAGAACCGGCGGACTCCTACGAGCAGTACTTC. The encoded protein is CATSREPADSYEQYF.

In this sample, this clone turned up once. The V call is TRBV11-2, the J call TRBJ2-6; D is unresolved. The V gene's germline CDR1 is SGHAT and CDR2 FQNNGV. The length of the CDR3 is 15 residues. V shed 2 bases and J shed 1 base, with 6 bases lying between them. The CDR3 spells CASSLQWSGANVLTF. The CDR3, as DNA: TGTGCCAGCAGCTTACAATGGTCTGGGGCCAACGTCCTGACTTTC.

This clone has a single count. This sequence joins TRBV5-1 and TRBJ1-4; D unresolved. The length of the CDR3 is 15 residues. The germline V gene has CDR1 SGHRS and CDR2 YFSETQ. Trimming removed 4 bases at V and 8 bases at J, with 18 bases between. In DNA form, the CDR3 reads TGCGCCAGCAGCCCGCAAGATACTGGGGAGGAAAAACTGTTTTTT. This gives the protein CASSPQDTGEEKLFF.

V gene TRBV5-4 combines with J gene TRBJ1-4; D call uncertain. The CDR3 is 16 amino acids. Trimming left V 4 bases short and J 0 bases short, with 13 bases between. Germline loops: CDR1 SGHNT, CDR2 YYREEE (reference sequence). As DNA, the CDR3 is TGTGCCAGCAGCCTGGGATGGAGAGCAACTAATGAAAAACTGTTTTTT. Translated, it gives CASSLGWRATNEKLFF.

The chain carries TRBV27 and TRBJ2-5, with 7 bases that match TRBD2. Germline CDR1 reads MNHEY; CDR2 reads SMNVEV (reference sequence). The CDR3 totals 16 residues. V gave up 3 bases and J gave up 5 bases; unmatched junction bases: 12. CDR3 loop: CASSFSAGAVRETQYF. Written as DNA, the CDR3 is TGTGCCAGCAGTTTTTCCGCGGGAGCAGTCCGGGAGACCCAGTACTTC.

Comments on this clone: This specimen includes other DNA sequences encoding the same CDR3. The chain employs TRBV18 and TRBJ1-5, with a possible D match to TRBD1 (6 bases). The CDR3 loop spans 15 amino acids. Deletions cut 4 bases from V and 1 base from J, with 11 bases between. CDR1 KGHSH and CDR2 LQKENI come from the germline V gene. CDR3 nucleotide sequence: TGTGCCAGCTCACTCGGACAGAACAGCAATCAGCCCCAGCATTTT. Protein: CASSLGQNSNQPQHF.

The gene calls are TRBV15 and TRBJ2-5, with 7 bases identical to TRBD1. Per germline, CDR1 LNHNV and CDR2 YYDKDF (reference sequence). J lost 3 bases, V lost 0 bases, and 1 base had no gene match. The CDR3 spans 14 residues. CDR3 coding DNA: TGTGCCACCAGCAGAGAAGGGACAGAAGAGACCCAGTACTTC. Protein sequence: CATSREGTEETQYF.

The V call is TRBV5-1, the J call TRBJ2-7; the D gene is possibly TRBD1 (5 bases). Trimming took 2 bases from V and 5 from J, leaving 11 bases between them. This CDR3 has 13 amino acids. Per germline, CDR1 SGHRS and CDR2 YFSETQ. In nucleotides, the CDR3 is TGCGCCAGCAGCTTCGGACATCGCGACGAGCAGTACTTC. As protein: CASSFGHRDEQYF.

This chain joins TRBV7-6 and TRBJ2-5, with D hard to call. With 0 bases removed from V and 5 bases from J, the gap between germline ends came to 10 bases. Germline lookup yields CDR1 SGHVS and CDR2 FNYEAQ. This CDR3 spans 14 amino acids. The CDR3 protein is CASSLAPGRETQYF. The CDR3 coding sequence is TGTGCCAGCAGCTTAGCGCCAGGTCGGGAGACCCAGTACTTC.

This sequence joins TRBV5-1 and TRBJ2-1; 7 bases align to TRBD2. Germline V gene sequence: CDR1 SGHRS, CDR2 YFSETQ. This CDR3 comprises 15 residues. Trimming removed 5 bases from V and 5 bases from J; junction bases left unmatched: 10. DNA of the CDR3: TGCGCCAGCAGTATCCCTAGCGGAGCGCACAATGAGCAGTTCTTC. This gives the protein CASSIPSGAHNEQFF.

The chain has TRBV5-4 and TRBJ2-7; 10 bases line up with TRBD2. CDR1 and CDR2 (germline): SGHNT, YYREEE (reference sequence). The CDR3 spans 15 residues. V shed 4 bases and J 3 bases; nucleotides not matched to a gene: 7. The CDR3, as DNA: TGTGCCAGCAGCCCCATAGCGGGAGGTCGCTACGAGCAGTACTTC. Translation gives CASSPIAGGRYEQYF.

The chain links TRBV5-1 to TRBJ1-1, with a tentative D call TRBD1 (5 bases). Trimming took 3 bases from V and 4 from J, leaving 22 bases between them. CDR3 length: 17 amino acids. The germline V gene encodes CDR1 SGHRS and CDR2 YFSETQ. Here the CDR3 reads CASSYFGTSVVGTEAFF. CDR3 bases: TGCGCCAGCAGCTATTTCGGGACGTCGGTTGTCGGCACTGAAGCTTTCTTT.

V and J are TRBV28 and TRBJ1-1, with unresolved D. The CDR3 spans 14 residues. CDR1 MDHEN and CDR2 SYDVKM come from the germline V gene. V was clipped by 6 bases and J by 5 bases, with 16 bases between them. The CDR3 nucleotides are TGTGCCAGCAGCCGGCTATCCGGGAGAACTGAAGCTTTCTTT. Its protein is CASSRLSGRTEAFF.

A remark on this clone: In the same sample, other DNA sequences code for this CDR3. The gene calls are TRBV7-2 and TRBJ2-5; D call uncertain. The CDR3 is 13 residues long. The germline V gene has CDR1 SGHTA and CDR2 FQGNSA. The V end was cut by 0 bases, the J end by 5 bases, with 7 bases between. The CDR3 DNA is TGTGCCAGCAGCTTAGCTACGCGGGAGACCCAGTACTTC. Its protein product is CASSLATRETQYF.

CDR3 in amino acids: CASNLAGVYHNEQFF. CDR3 bases: TGTGCCAGCAATCTAGCGGGAGTCTACCACAATGAGCAGTTCTTC. This sequence joins TRBV28 and TRBJ2-1; 10 bases map to TRBD2. The CDR3 is 15 amino acids. With V trimmed by 7 bases and J by 5 bases, 8 bases remained unmatched. Germline loops: CDR1 MDHEN, CDR2 SYDVKM.

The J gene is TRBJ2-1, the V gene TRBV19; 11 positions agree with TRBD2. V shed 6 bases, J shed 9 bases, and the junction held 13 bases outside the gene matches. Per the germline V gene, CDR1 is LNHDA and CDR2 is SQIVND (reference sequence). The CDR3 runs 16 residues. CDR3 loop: CASRITTSGSFSEQFF. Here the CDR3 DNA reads TGTGCCAGTAGGATCACCACTAGCGGGAGTTTTAGTGAGCAGTTCTTC. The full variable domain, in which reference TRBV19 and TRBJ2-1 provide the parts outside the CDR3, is DGGITQSPKYLFRKEGQNVTLSCEQNLNHDAMYWYRQDPGQGLRLIYYSQIVNDFQKGDIAEGYSVSREKKESFPLTVTSAQKNPTAFYLCASRITTSGSFSEQFFGPGTRLTVL.

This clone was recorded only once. The CDR3 protein is CASSLIQVGSYEQYF. The DNA of the CDR3 is TGTGCCAGCAGCTTAATACAGGTGGGCTCCTACGAGCAGTACTTC. The J gene is TRBJ2-7, the V gene TRBV7-8, with a possible D match to TRBD1 (5 bases). The CDR3 covers 15 residues. V was trimmed by 2 bases and J by 0 bases, leaving 11 bases between them. CDR1 and CDR2 (germline): SGHVS, FQNEAQ.

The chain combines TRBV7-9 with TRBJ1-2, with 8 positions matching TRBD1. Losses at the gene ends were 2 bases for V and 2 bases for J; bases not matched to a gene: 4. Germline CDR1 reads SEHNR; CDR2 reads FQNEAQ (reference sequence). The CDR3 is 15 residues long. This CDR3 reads CASSLTTGVNYGYTF. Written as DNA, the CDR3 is TGTGCCAGCAGCTTAACGACAGGGGTAAACTATGGCTACACCTTC.

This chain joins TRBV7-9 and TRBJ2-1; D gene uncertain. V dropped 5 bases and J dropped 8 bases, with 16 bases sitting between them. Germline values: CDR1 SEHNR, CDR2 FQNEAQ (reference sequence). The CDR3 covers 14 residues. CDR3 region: CASSGFSSSDEQFF. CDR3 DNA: TGTGCCAGCAGCGGATTTTCCAGTTCCGATGAGCAGTTCTTC.

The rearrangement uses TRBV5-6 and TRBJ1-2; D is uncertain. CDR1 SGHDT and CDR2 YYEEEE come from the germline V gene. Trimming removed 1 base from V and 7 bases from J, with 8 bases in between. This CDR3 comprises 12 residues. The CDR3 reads CASSLRESGYTF. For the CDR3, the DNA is TGTGCCAGCAGCTTGAGGGAGTCTGGCTACACCTTC.